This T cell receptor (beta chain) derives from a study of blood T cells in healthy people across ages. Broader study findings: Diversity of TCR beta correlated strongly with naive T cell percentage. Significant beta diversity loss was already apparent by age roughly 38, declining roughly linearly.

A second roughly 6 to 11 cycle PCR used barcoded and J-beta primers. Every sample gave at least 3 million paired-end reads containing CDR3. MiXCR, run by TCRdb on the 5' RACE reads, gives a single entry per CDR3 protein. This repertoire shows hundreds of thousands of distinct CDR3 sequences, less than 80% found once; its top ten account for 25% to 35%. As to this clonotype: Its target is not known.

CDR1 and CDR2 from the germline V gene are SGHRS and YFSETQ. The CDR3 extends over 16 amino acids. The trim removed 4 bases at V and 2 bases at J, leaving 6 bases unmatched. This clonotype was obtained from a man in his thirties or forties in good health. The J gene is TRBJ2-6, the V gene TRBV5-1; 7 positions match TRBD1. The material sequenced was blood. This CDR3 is CASSIRQGTGANVLTF. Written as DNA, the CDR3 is TGCGCCAGCAGCATCCGACAGGGAACTGGGGCCAACGTCCTGACTTTC. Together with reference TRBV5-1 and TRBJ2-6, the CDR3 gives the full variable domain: KAGVTQTPRYLIKTRGQQVTLSCSPISGHRSVSWYQQTPGQGLQFLFEYFSETQRNKGNFPGRFSGRQFSNSRSEMNVSTLELGDSALYLCASSIRQGTGANVLTFGAGSRLTVL.